This T cell receptor beta chain is from a study of blood T cell repertoires in COVID-19. About the study: The study drew acute and convalescent COVID-19 samples from the United States, Italy and Spain.

The CDR3 length is 16 residues. Per germline, CDR1 SGHAT and CDR2 FQNNGV. V shed 1 base, J shed 3 bases, and the junction held 9 bases outside the gene matches. TCRdb's table, derived via immunoSEQ multiplex PCR, lists solely in-frame clones and lacks some. The sample holds around 300,000 clones; about 87% are singletons and the top ten take roughly 3.3%. V is TRBV11-2 and J is TRBJ2-7; TRBD2 aligns across 7 bases. This clonotype was obtained from a woman aged 40 to 50 with acute or convalescent COVID-19. Input material: peripheral blood. The CDR3 sequence: CASSLARGVIGYEQYV. CDR3 nucleotides: TGTGCCAGCAGCTTAGCTCGGGGGGTGATAGGCTACGAGCAGTACGTC.